This T cell receptor delta chain stems from a study of gamma-delta chains in newborns, infants, children. Across the study: Polyclonal expansion of innate γδ T cells after birth follows microbial exposure.

A remark on this clone: This CDR3 is also generated by other DNA sequences in the sample.

Trimming removed 3 bases from V and 0 bases from J; junction bases left unmatched: 6. This CDR3 comprises 18 residues. Per the germline V gene, CDR1 is GEAIGNYY and CDR2 is EKD. TCRdb reanalysed the reads with CATT. Among around 4,000 delta-chain clones listed, more than 35% were seen once. V gene TRDV2 combines with J gene TRDJ3; 8 bases agree with TRDD3. The sequence derives from a child who received the measles vaccine. Material for sequencing was blood. In DNA form, the CDR3 reads TGTGCCTGTGACGTACTGGGGGCTCTCTCCTGGGACACCCGACAGATGTTTTTC. Its protein product is CACDVLGALSWDTRQMFF.